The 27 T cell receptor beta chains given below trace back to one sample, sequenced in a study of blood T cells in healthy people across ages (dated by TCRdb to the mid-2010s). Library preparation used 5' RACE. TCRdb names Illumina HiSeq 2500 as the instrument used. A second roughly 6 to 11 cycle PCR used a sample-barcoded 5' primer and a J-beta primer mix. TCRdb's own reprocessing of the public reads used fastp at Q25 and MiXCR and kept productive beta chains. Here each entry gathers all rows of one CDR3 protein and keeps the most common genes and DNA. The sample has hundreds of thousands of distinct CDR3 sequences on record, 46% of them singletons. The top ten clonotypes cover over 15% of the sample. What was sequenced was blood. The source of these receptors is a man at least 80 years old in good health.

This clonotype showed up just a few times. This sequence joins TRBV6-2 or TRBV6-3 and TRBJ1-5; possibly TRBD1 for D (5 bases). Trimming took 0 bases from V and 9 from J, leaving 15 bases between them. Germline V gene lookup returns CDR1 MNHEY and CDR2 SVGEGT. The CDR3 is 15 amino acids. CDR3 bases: TGTGCCAGCAGTTACTCCTCGACGGACGACAGGCCCCAGCATTTT. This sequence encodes CASSYSSTDDRPQHF.

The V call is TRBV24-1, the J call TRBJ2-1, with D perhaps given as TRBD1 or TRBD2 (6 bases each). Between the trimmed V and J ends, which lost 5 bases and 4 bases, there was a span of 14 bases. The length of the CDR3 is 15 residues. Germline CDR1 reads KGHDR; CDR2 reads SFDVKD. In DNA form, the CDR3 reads TGTGCCACCAGTGCTTGGGGGGCGGAATACAATGAGCAGTTCTTC. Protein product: CATSAWGAEYNEQFF.

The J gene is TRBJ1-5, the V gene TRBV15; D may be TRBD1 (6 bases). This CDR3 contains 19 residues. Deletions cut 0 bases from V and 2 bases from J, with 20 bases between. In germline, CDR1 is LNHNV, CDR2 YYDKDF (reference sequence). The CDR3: CATSRDLVAGVGGNQPQHF. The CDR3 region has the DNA TGTGCCACCAGCAGAGATCTTGTGGCAGGGGTCGGAGGCAATCAGCCCCAGCATTTT.

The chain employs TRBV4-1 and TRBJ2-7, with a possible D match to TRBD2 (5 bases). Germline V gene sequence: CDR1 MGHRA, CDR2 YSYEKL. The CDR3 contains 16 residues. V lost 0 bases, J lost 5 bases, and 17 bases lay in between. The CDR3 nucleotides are TGCGCCAGCAGCCAAGATGCCAGCCGCGGGTTGAACGAGCAGTACTTC. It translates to CASSQDASRGLNEQYF.

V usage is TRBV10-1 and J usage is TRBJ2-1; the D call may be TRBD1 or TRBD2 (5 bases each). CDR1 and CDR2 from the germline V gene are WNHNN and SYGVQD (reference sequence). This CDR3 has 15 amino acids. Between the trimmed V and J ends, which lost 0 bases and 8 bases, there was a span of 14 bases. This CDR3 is CASSESGVPWDEQFF. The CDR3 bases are TGCGCCAGCAGTGAGTCGGGGGTTCCGTGGGATGAGCAGTTCTTC.

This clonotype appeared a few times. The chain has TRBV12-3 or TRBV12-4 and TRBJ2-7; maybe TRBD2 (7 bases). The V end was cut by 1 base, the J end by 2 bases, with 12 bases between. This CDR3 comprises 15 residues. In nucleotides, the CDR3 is TGTGCCAGCAGTTTAGAAACAGGGAGGGCCTACGAGCAGTACTTC. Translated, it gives CASSLETGRAYEQYF.

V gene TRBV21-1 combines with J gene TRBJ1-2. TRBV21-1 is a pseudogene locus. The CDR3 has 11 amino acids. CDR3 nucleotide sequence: TGTGCCAGCAGCGGGGATTATGGCTACACCTTC. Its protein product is CASSGDYGYTF.

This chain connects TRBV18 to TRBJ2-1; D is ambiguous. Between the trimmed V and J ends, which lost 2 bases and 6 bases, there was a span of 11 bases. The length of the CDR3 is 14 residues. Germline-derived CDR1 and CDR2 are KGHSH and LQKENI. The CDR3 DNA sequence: TGTGCCAGCTCACCAACGGGTCCTCCCAATGAGCAGTTCTTC. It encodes CASSPTGPPNEQFF.

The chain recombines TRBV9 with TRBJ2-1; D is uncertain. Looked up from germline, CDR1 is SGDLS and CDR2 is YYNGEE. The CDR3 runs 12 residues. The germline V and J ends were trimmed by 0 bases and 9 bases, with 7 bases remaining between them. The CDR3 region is CASSVDNGEQFF. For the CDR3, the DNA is TGTGCCAGCAGCGTAGACAATGGTGAGCAGTTCTTC.

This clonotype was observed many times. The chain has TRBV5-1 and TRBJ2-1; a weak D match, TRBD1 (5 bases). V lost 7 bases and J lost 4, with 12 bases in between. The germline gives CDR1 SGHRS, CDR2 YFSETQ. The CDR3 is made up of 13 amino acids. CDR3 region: CASATGQYNEQFF. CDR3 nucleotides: TGCGCCAGCGCAACAGGCCAATACAATGAGCAGTTCTTC.

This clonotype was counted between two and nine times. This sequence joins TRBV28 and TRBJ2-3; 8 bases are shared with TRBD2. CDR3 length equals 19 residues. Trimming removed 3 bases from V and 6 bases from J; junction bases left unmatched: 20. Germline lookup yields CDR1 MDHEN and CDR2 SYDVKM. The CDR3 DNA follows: TGTGCCAGCAGTTTCGGTCCCCAGCGGGAGAGGGGCGCAGCGGATACGCAGTATTTT. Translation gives CASSFGPQRERGAADTQYF.

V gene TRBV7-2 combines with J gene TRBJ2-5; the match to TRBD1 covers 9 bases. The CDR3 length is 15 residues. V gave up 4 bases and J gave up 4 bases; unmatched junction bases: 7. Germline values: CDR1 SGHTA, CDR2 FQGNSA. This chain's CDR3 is CASSSYGTGRETQYF. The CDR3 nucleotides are TGTGCCAGCAGCTCCTACGGGACAGGGCGAGAGACCCAGTACTTC.

In DNA form, the CDR3 reads TGCAGTGCTGGACAGGGGCTCCCTTCCTACGAGCAGTACTTC. Translated: CSAGQGLPSYEQYF. The chain joins TRBV20-1 to TRBJ2-7; 9 positions match TRBD1. This CDR3 region has 14 residues. Germline V gene sequence: CDR1 DFQATT, CDR2 SNEGSKA (reference sequence). The V segment lost 5 bases and the J segment 1 base; nucleotides outside the gene matches: 6.

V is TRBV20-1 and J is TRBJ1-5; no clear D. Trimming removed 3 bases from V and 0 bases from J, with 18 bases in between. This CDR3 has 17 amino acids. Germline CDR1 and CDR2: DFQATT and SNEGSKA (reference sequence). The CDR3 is CSARGTKGLYSNQPQHF. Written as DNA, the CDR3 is TGCAGTGCTAGGGGAACGAAAGGCCTCTATAGCAATCAGCCCCAGCATTTT.

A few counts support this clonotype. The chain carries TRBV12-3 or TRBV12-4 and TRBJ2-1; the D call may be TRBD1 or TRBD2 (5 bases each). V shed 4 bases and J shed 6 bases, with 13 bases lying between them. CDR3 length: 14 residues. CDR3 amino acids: CASSWDGGGNEQFF. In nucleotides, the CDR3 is TGTGCCAGCAGTTGGGACGGAGGTGGCAATGAGCAGTTCTTC.

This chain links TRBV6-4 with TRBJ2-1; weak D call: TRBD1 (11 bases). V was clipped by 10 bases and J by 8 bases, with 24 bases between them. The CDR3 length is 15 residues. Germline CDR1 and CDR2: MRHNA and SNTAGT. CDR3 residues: CATGQGASGSDEQFF. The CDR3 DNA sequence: TGTGCCACTGGACAGGGGGCTAGCGGGAGTGATGAGCAGTTCTTC.

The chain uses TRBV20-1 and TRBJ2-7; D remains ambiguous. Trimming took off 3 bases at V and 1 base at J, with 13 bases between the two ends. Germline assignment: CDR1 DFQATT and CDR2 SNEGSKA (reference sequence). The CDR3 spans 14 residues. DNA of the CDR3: TGCAGTGCTAGCAACCAGGACGGTTCCTACGAGCAGTACTTC. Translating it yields CSASNQDGSYEQYF.

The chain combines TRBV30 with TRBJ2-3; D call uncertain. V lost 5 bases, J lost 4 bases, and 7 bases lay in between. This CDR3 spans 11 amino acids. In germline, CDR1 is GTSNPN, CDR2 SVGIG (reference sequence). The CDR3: CAWGPSDTQYF. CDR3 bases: TGTGCCTGGGGCCCCTCAGATACGCAGTATTTT.

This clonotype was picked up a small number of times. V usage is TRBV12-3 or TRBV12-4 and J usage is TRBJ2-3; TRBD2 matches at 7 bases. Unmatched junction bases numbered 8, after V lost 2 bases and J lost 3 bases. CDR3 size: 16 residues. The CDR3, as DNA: TGTGCCAGCAGTTTACACCGAGCGGGACCTACAGATACGCAGTATTTT. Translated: CASSLHRAGPTDTQYF.

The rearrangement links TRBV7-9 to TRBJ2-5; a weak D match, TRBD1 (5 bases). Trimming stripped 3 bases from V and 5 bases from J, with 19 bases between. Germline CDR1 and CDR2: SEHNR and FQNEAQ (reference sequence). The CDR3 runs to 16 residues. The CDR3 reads CASSFQGSKSFETQYF. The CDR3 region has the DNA TGTGCCAGCAGCTTTCAGGGATCGAAATCGTTTGAGACCCAGTACTTC.

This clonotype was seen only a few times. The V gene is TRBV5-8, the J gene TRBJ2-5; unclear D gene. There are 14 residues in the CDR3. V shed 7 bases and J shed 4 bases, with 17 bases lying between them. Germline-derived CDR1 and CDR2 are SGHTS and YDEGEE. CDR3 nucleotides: TGTGCCAGCGGACCTCATCCGGCTGGAGAGACCCAGTACTTC. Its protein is CASGPHPAGETQYF.

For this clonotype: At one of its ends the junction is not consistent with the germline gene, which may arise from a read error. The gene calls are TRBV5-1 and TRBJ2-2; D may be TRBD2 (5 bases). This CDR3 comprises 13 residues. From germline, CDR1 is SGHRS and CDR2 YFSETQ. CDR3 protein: CAGRFDGAGELFF. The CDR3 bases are TGCGCCGGCAGATTTGACGGGGCCGGGGAGCTGTTTTTT.

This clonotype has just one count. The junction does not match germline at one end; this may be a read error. The DNA for the CDR3 is TGTGCCAGCAGTGAAACCGGGACGACGAATTCACTCCTCCACTTT. Protein: CASSETGTTNSLLHF. This chain uses TRBV25-1 with TRBJ1-6; a possible D gene is TRBD1 (5 bases). In germline, CDR1 is MGHDK, CDR2 SYGVNS. The CDR3 sequence is 15 residues long.

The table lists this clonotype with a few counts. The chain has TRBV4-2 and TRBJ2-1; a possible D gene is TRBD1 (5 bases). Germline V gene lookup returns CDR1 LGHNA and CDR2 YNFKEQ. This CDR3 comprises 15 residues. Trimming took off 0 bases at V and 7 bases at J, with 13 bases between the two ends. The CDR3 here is CASSQEGNRWNEQFF. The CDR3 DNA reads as TGTGCCAGCAGCCAAGAGGGTAACAGGTGGAATGAGCAGTTCTTC.

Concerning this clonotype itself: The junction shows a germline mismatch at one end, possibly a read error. CDR3 DNA sequence: TGCGCCAGCATTGATTCGACCAGGTCCGAAGCTTTCTTT. Encoded protein: CASIDSTRSEAFF. The rearrangement links TRBV28 to TRBJ1-1; D not resolved. The germline CDR1 and CDR2 sequences are MDHEN and SYDVKM. This CDR3 is 13 amino acids long. The full variable domain, with the rest looked up from reference TRBV28 and TRBJ1-1, is DVKVTQSSRYLVKRTGEKVFLECVQDMDHENMFWYRQDPGLGLRLIYFSYDVKMKEKGDIPEGYSVSREKKERFSLILESASTNQTSMYLCASIDSTRSEAFFGQGTRLTVV.

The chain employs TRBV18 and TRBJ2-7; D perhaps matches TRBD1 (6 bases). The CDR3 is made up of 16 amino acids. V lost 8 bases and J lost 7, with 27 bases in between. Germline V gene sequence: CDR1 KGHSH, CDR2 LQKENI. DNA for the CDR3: TGTGCCAGCACAAAAGCGTGGGGTCAGGGGTACAATGAGCAGTACTTC. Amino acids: CASTKAWGQGYNEQYF. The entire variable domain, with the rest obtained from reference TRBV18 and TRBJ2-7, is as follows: NAGVMQNPRHLVRRRGQEARLRCSPMKGHSHVYWYRQLPEEGLKFMVYLQKENIIDESGMPKERFSAEFPKEGPSILRIQQVVRGDSAAYFCASTKAWGQGYNEQYFGPGTRLTVT.

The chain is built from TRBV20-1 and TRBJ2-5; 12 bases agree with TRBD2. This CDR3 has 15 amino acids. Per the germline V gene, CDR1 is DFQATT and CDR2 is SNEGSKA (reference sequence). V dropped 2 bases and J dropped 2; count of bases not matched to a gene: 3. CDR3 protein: CSARLAGGRQETQYF. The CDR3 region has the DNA TGCAGTGCTAGACTAGCGGGGGGGCGGCAAGAGACCCAGTACTTC.